A selection of T cell receptor beta chains follows, all from one sample in a study of somatic mutations in T cells in chronic GVHD. Only in-frame clones appear in the TCRdb table, and some are missing; sequencing was by immunoSEQ multiplex PCR. The top ten hold about a third of the sample, which has 12,000 to 15,000 clones, more than 75% seen once. The sequencing input was Vbeta20-negative CD4+ T cells from blood. Every receptor here comes from a male patient aged 45-60 years with chronic graft-versus-host disease. Some of these T cells may belong to the graft donor. The CDR3 runs from the conserved cysteine through the conserved F or W. Fields, in order: V gene, clone size, D gene, CDR3 length, J gene, CDR3 DNA, CDR3 protein. A D gene is named only where the DNA matches it firmly. For some rows the clone size is stated as once, few or many, or as a class when expanded; others skip it.

>TRBV7-2|.|TRBD2|15|TRBJ2-1
TGTGCCAGCAGCTTAAATAGCGGGGGATACAATGAGCAGTTCTTC
CASSLNSGGYNEQFF
>TRBV6-4|few|.|14|TRBJ1-2
TGTGCCAGCAGGCAGACAGCAGGAAGCTATGGCTACACCTTC
CASRQTAGSYGYTF
>TRBV4-2|.|TRBD1|17|TRBJ1-2
TGTGCCAGCAGCCAAGGGGTGACAGGGTCAACTAACTATGGCTACACCTTC
CASSQGVTGSTNYGYTF
>TRBV6-4|.|TRBD1|14|TRBJ2-1
TGTGCCAGCAGTGCCAGGGGGTACGGTAGTGAGCAGTTCTTC
CASSARGYGSEQFF
>TRBV5-4|.|TRBD1|16|TRBJ2-5
TGTGCCAGCAGCTTGGTGGGACAGGGGGCGGGGGAGACCCAGTACTTC
CASSLVGQGAGETQYF
>TRBV19|few|TRBD2|17|TRBJ2-2
TGTGCCAGTACCCCGGGGGGTTTAACCGCGAACACCGGGGAGCTGTTTTTT
CASTPGGLTANTGELFF
>TRBV4-1|few|TRBD2|18|TRBJ2-4
TGCGCCAGCAGCCAAGAGGGGGGGACTAGCGCAGCCCAAAACATTCAGTACTTC
CASSQEGGTSAAQNIQYF
>TRBV2|.|TRBD2|14|TRBJ2-7
TGTGCCAGCAGGCCTAGCGGGGGCTCCTACGAGCAGTACTTC
CASRPSGGSYEQYF
>TRBV5-6|once|.|15|TRBJ1-1
TGTGCCAGCAGCCGATACGAGACGGGGAACACTGAAGCTTTCTTT
CASSRYETGNTEAFF
>TRBV5-6|.|TRBD2|16|TRBJ2-5
TGTGCCAGCAGCTTGCTGTCGGCGGGGGGGCGGGAGACCCAGTACTTC
CASSLLSAGGRETQYF
>TRBV25-1|.|.|15|TRBJ1-5
TGTGCCAGCAGTGATAGCGGACGGAGCAATCAGCCCCAGCATTTT
CASSDSGRSNQPQHF
>TRBV18|.|TRBD1|17|TRBJ1-2
TGTGCCAGCTCACCAGGGACAGGGGTTGCTTCAGGCTATGGCTACACCTTC
CASSPGTGVASGYGYTF
>TRBV19|.|TRBD1|17|TRBJ2-6
TGTGCCAGTAACTTAGACAGGGGCGGAACTGGGGCCAACGTCCTGACTTTC
CASNLDRGGTGANVLTF
>TRBV27|.|TRBD1|15|TRBJ1-2
TGTGCCAGCAGGGAACAGGGGGCAGTGAACTATGGCTACACCTTC
CASREQGAVNYGYTF
>TRBV28|.|TRBD2|15|TRBJ2-3
TGTGCCAGCTCTAGCGGGGGGCCCAACACAGATACGCAGTATTTT
CASSSGGPNTDTQYF
>TRBV10-1|.|.|13|TRBJ2-2
TGCGCCAGCAGGCGGGTCTTCACCGGGGAGCTGTTTTTT
CASRRVFTGELFF
>TRBV25-1|.|TRBD2|17|TRBJ2-1
TGTGCCAGCAGTAAAGACGGGACTAGCGGGAGGGCGGGGGAGCAGTTCTTC
CASSKDGTSGRAGEQFF
>TRBV28|.|.|15|TRBJ1-5
TGTGCCAGCAGTGCGAGCCAAGGGGGCAATCAGCCCCAGCATTTT
CASSASQGGNQPQHF
>TRBV7-2|.|TRBD1|15|TRBJ1-2
TGTGCCAGCAGCTTAGATGCGGGACAGAACTATGGCTACACCTTC
CASSLDAGQNYGYTF
>TRBV12-5|.|TRBD1|15|TRBJ2-2
TGTGCTAGTGGGACCGGGACAGGGGCGGACGGGGAGCTGTTTTTT
CASGTGTGADGELFF
>TRBV5-4|.|.|15|TRBJ2-2
.
CASSFGSGDTGELFF
>TRBV7-9|.|.|17|TRBJ1-3
TGTGCCAGCAGCTCCCTAGGACAGAGGACTCTTGGAAACACCATATATTTT
CASSSLGQRTLGNTIYF
>TRBV6-1|.|.|17|TRBJ1-4
TGTGCCAGCAGTGAAGCATCGGGGGGTTCCACTAATGAAAAACTGTTTTTT
CASSEASGGSTNEKLFF
>TRBV19|.|TRBD1|14|TRBJ1-1
TGTGCCAGTAGTGCGCAGCGACGGGACAGGGCAGCTTTCTTT
CASSAQRRDRAAFF
>TRBV14|.|.|13|TRBJ2-5
TGTGCCAGCAGCCGATTGGTACAGGAGACCCAGTACTTC
CASSRLVQETQYF
>TRBV2|.|TRBD1|12|TRBJ1-6
TGTGTCTTGGGACAGGGTGTTTCACCCCTCCACTTT
CVLGQGVSPLHF
>TRBV19|.|.|16|TRBJ1-1
TGTGCCAGTAGTCCTTCGGGGGGAAGGAGGAACACTGAAGCTTTCTTT
CASSPSGGRRNTEAFF
>TRBV4-1|once|.|11|TRBJ2-5
TGCGCCAGCAGCAGCGGAGAGACCCAGTACTTC
CASSSGETQYF
>TRBV6-5|.|.|12|TRBJ1-5
TGTGCCAGCAGTTACCAGAATCAGCCCCAGCATTTT
CASSYQNQPQHF
>TRBV27|once|TRBD1|16|TRBJ1-1
TGTGCCAGCAGAGATGACAGGGCCACTTTGAACACTGAAGCTTTCTTT
CASRDDRATLNTEAFF
>TRBV7-2|.|.|15|TRBJ1-1
TGTGCCAGCAGCTTAGTGGGGCCCTGGGGCACTGAAGCTTTCTTT
CASSLVGPWGTEAFF
>TRBV7-9|.|.|15|TRBJ2-3
TGTGCCAGCAGCTTAGGAGGCGGTGCATTAAATACGCAGTATTTT
CASSLGGGALNTQYF
>TRBV6-5|.|TRBD2|14|TRBJ2-7
TGTGCCAGCAGCACTAGCGGGGGACCCTACGAGCAGTACTTC
CASSTSGGPYEQYF
>TRBV7-9|.|.|12|TRBJ1-2
TGTGCCAGCAGCTTACTTAACTATGGCTACACCTTC
CASSLLNYGYTF
>TRBV2|.|.|14|TRBJ2-3
TGTGCCCCCTCCCGGGATCGATCGGCAGATACGCAGTATTTT
CAPSRDRSADTQYF
>TRBV19|.|TRBD1|14|TRBJ2-3
TGTGCCAGTAGCTACGACAGGGTCGGAGATACGCAGTATTTT
CASSYDRVGDTQYF
>TRBV28|.|.|13|TRBJ2-7
TGTGCCAGCAGGGCGGGACTCGCGCAGATGGAGTACTTC
CASRAGLAQMEYF
>TRBV9|.|TRBD2|15|TRBJ2-7
TGTGCCAGCAGCGTAGCAGCCGGGGGGGGATACGAGCAGTACTTC
CASSVAAGGGYEQYF
>TRBV6-1|.|.|14|TRBJ2-7
TGTGCCAGCAGTATAAGGGAGAGCTCCTACGAGCAGTACTTC
CASSIRESSYEQYF
>TRBV11-1|.|.|12|TRBJ1-1
TGTGCCAGCAGCAAACTTAACACTGAAGCTTTCTTT
CASSKLNTEAFF
>TRBV7-3|.|.|16|TRBJ2-1
TGTGCCAGCAGCTCCCTGGGCGAGAGCTCCTACAATGAGCAGTTCTTC
CASSSLGESSYNEQFF
>TRBV5-5|few|.|14|TRBJ2-6
TGTGCCAGCAGCGCGTTTACGGGGGCCAACGTCCTGACTTTC
CASSAFTGANVLTF
>TRBV28|.|.|15|TRBJ2-2
TGTGCCAGCAGTCGGGACACCGCGAACACCGGGGAGCTGTTTTTT
CASSRDTANTGELFF
>TRBV5-5|.|TRBD2|14|TRBJ2-7
TGTGCCAGCAGCTTAATGGGGGGGAGCTACGAGCAGTACTTC
CASSLMGGSYEQYF
>TRBV7-6|.|.|15|TRBJ2-2
TGTGCCAGCAGCTTAGTAGGGGGGAACACCGGGGAGCTGTTTTTT
CASSLVGGNTGELFF
>TRBV7-2|.|.|15|TRBJ2-7
TGTGCCAGCAGCTTGTCGGGGGGCTCCTCCTACGAGCAGTACTTC
CASSLSGGSSYEQYF
>TRBV10-3|.|.|13|TRBJ2-7
TGTGCCATCAGCCGGGACATCGGCTACGAGCAGTACTTC
CAISRDIGYEQYF
>TRBV2|.|TRBD2|15|TRBJ2-1
TGTGCCAGCAGATCATTAGCGGGGGGGAGCAATGAGCAGTTCTTC
CASRSLAGGSNEQFF
>TRBV2|.|TRBD2|15|TRBJ2-2
TGTGCCAGCCGCACTAGCGGGGGAAACACCGGGGAGCTGTTTTTT
CASRTSGGNTGELFF
>TRBV5-6|few|.|12|TRBJ2-5
TGTGCCAGCAGCTTGAGCGACGAGACCCAGTACTTC
CASSLSDETQYF
>TRBV27|.|TRBD2|14|TRBJ2-7
TGTGCCAGCAGTTTCACTAGCGCCGAGGGCCAGCAGTACTTC
CASSFTSAEGQQYF
>TRBV7-9|.|.|14|TRBJ1-1
TGTGCCAGCAGCCCTTTTCTTGGGCACACTGAAGCTTTCTTT
CASSPFLGHTEAFF
>TRBV9|few|TRBD2|15|TRBJ2-5
TGTGCCAGCAGCGTCGACCCCCTGGGAGGGGAGACCCAGTACTTC
CASSVDPLGGETQYF
>TRBV5-4|.|.|15|TRBJ2-7
TGTGCCAGCAGCCGTGGGGGGACCGGTTCCTACGAGCAGTACTTC
CASSRGGTGSYEQYF